This T cell receptor (beta chain) was retrieved from a study of molecular identifiers for immune sequencing clone quantification. TCRdb independently ran MiXCR on the PCR reads; one entry per CDR3 protein. Of about 510,000 distinct CDR3 sequences listed, about a fifth are singletons. Isolation of naive CD8 T cells was achieved by sorting on a CD8+CD4-CCR7+CD45RA+ phenotype. The CDR3 spans 13 residues. Trimming stripped 6 bases from V and 9 bases from J, with 15 bases between. Germline CDR1 is MNHEY and CDR2 is SVGAGI. The genes are TRBV6-5 and TRBJ1-5; D is unresolved. This receptor was taken from a human donor in good health. Some libraries in this study had Jurkat cell RNA spiked in. The sequencing sample was made of naive CD8+ T cells from blood, with Jurkat cell RNA spiked in. The subset: FACS-sorted CD8+CD4-CCR7+CD45RA+ naive T cells. The CDR3 DNA reads TGTGCCAGCAGCCTCTCCGATGGTCGGCCCCAGCATTTT. Protein: CASSLSDGRPQHF.